This TCR beta chain comes out of a study of identical twins. TCRdb reprocessed the 5' RACE reads with MiXCR, giving one entry per CDR3 protein. Of 690,000 or so distinct CDR3 sequences listed, 8.6% are singletons. This clonotype was recorded at least ten times. The data also belong to a second study, concerning yellow fever vaccine responses in identical twins.

The clonotype comes from a woman younger than 35 in good health. Sequenced material: PBMCs.

The CDR3 sequence: CASSYRTPGDYNEQFF. The DNA for the CDR3 is TGCGCCAGCAGCTACCGCACACCTGGGGACTACAATGAGCAGTTCTTC. The genes are TRBV5-1 and TRBJ2-1; no clear D. Germline V gene lookup returns CDR1 SGHRS and CDR2 YFSETQ. This CDR3 contains 16 residues. V dropped 3 bases and J dropped 3 bases, with 16 bases sitting between them.